This T cell receptor beta chain was identified in a study of shared clonotypes between healthy human individuals. Study overall: Plates per donor: three CD4 naive, three CD4 memory, two CD8 naive, one CD8 memory.

The authors distributed each subset's genomic DNA evenly over several immunoSEQ plates. The repertoire was sequenced with immunoSEQ multiplex PCR; TCRdb's copy has only in-frame clones and lacks some. The table includes 1.5 million to 2.5 million clones, approximately 95% detected once. CD45RO-negative cells were positively selected for CCR7, leaving out terminally differentiated effector memory CD45RA+ cells. The sample taken for sequencing was naive CD8+ T cells sorted from blood. This TCR was sampled from a man aged 18-30 years in good health.

The chain's CDR3 is CASSWPKLRTEAFF. The CDR3, as DNA: TGTGCCAGCAGCTGGCCAAAGTTGAGAACTGAAGCTTTCTTT. This chain links TRBV7-9 with TRBJ1-1; D not resolved. Trimming pared 4 bases from V and 5 bases from J, leaving 14 bases between. The CDR3 contains 14 residues. Germline values: CDR1 SEHNR, CDR2 FQNEAQ (reference sequence).